This T cell receptor (beta chain) was sequenced for a study of cytomegalovirus exposure and HLA in healthy donors. Study-wide results and limits: Most TCR sequences showed up rarely, but some public TCRs showed up in many donors. An analysis that was carried out later associated 15,000 to 20,000 TCR beta sequences with HLA alleles at 0.05 false discovery rate. Analyses of presence and absence presupposed an approximately uniform sequencing depth across donors.

Comment on this clone: The antigen remains unidentified.

CDR3 size: 16 residues. Germline-derived CDR1 and CDR2 are SGHNT and YYREEE (reference sequence). Trimming took 2 bases from V and 0 from J, leaving 12 bases between them. The PCR ran on 60 Vbeta and 13 Jbeta primers. Clones were sequenced by immunoSEQ multiplex PCR, and TCRdb holds only the in-frame ones, with some missing. The sample lists roughly 200,000 clones, less than 85% occurring once. The chain employs TRBV5-4 and TRBJ2-1; D might be TRBD2 (5 bases). The material sequenced was PBMCs. The sequence derives from a middle-aged man in good health and CMV-seronegative. DNA of the CDR3: TGTGCCAGCAGCTTTGGGAGTCGGAGCTCCTACAATGAGCAGTTCTTC. Encoded protein: CASSFGSRSSYNEQFF.